This T cell receptor beta chain was profiled in a study of blood T cell repertoires in COVID-19. Across the whole study: The United States, Italy and Spain were the sources of the acute and convalescent COVID-19 samples. Nucleic acid was either cDNA or gDNA, and it came from T cells, B-cell-depleted T cells, or PBMCs.

Authors' processing steps: The assay estimated nucleated cells by amplifying reference gene primers. Sequenced by immunoSEQ multiplex PCR; TCRdb stores in-frame clones only, minus some. That table gives V, J and clone size, and the DNA gave D and trimming. The sample comprises 95,000 to 150,000 clones, 65% to 85% of which are singletons, and under 6% rests with the top ten. The sample comprised peripheral blood. The receptor was isolated from a man older than 75 with active or convalescent COVID-19.

Here the CDR3 DNA reads TGTGCAAGTCGCTCCCGGGGAGGTAGCCTCTATGGCTACACCTTC. Translation gives CASRSRGGSLYGYTF. The chain has TRBV12-2 and TRBJ1-2. TRBV12-2 is classified as a pseudogene. The CDR3 sequence is 15 residues long.